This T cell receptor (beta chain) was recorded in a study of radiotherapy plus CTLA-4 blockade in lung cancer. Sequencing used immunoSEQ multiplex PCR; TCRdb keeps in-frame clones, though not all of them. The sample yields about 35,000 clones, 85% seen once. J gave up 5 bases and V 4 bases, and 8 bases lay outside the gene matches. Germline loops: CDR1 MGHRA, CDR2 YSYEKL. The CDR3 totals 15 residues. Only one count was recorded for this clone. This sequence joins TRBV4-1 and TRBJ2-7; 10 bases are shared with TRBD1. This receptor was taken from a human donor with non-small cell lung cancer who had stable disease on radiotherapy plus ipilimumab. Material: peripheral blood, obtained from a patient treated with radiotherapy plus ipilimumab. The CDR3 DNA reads TGCGCCAGCAGCCGAGTGACAGGGGGCAAGAACGAGCAGTACTTC. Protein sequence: CASSRVTGGKNEQYF.